These 4 T cell receptor beta chains originate from one sample sequenced in a study of blood T cell repertoires in COVID-19. TCRdb's copy holds only in-frame clones and misses some; the assay was immunoSEQ multiplex PCR. This table holds approximately 31,000 clones, around 89% found once. The specimen was peripheral blood. These receptors came from a man between 60 and 75 years old with active COVID-19.

The CDR3 nucleotides read TGTGCCAGCAGTACCCCACAGGGACGAAAACTGTTTTTT. Its protein product is CASSTPQGRKLFF. The V gene is TRBV6-6, the J gene TRBJ1-4, with D maybe TRBD1 (6 bases). CDR3 size: 13 residues. V dropped 5 bases and J dropped 10 bases, with 14 bases sitting between them. Germline V gene lookup returns CDR1 MNHNY and CDR2 SVGAGI (reference sequence).

The V and J genes are TRBV7-9 and TRBJ1-1; 7 bases line up with TRBD1. The CDR3 runs 13 residues. Losses at the gene ends were 2 bases for V and 6 bases for J; bases not matched to a gene: 3. From germline, CDR1 is SEHNR and CDR2 FQNEAQ (reference sequence). CDR3 sequence reads: CASSLQGVAEAFF. CDR3 nucleotides: TGTGCCAGCAGCTTACAGGGGGTTGCTGAAGCTTTCTTT. The complete variable domain, with remaining parts taken from reference TRBV7-9 and TRBJ1-1, reads DTGVSQNPRHKITKRGQNVTFRCDPISEHNRLYWYRQTLGQGPEFLTYFQNEAQLEKSRLLSDRFSAERPKGSFSTLEIQRTEQGDSAMYLCASSLQGVAEAFFGQGTRLTVV.

This chain joins TRBV10-3 and TRBJ2-6, with D uncertain. Between the trimmed V and J ends, which lost 2 bases and 0 bases, there was a span of 8 bases. The germline CDR1 and CDR2 sequences are ENHRY and SYGVKD. The CDR3 length is 16 residues. CDR3 nucleotides: TGTGCCATCAGTGAGCTCGTGAGCTCTGGGGCCAACGTCCTGACTTTC. As protein: CAISELVSSGANVLTF.

As concerns this clone: A read error may account for a junction end that differs from germline. The sample has other DNA sequences that encode this CDR3 too. CDR3 region: CATSDYDRGLHGYTF. In nucleotides, the CDR3 is TGCGCCACCAGTGATTACGACAGGGGGCTCCATGGCTACACCTTC. V is TRBV24-1 and J is TRBJ1-2; 10 positions match TRBD1. Germline CDR1 KGHDR, CDR2 SFDVKD. The CDR3 consists of 15 residues.